This TCR beta chain was found in a study of tumor-infiltrating lymphocytes in primary liver carcinoma. By sample share, this clonotype is large. It was from 20-30 mg of unsorted bulk tissue that RNA and DNA were co-extracted. The input was 500 ng total RNA; TCR beta cDNA was made from it with a constant-region primer. Three nested multiplex PCR rounds, a slightly modified ARM-PCR, produced the libraries for TCR beta. It was with TRBV1-TRBV30 forward primers and a C-beta reverse primer that the first two PCR rounds were run, at about 9 cycles each. MiXCR was run by TCRdb on the multiplex PCR reads, yielding one entry per CDR3 protein. The table lists approximately 73,000 distinct CDR3 sequences, 71% of them singletons, with roughly an eighth in the top ten. The V and J ends lost 4 bases and 5 bases respectively, with 9 bases between them. The CDR3 sequence is 13 residues long.

V gene TRBV12-3 or TRBV12-4 combines with J gene TRBJ2-1, with D possibly being TRBD1 (6 bases). The clonotype comes from a woman aged 55-70 years with primary liver carcinoma and hepatitis B virus infection. Sequenced material: liver tumor tissue from sampling region 4. This sample's subset: tumor region T4, right-lateral pole. CDR3 residues: CASSSGVHNEQFF. The CDR3 DNA is TGTGCCAGCAGTTCAGGGGTTCACAATGAGCAGTTCTTC.